This T cell receptor (beta chain) was identified in a study of post-analysis software for immune sequencing data. Study summary: Relapsing-remitting, secondary progressive and progressive-relapsing courses of multiple sclerosis were included. Study results and limitations: Relative to controls, patients with multiple sclerosis showed significantly lower normalized Chao1 diversity. Co-batched samples clustered tightly together by F measure. Relative to controls, patients had about five TRBV segments at higher frequency, with TRBV5-6, TRBV5-1 and TRBV20-1 among these.

Sequencing libraries made from TCR beta cDNA carried unique molecular identifiers. About 500,000 cDNA molecules were obtained per 1 to 10 million input T cells. MiXCR, run by TCRdb on the PCR reads, gives a single entry per CDR3 protein. This repertoire shows about 460,000 distinct CDR3 sequences, roughly 45% found once; its top ten account for 12%. As to this clonotype: As yet, its antigen is unknown.

Germline V gene lookup returns CDR1 SGHDN and CDR2 FVKESK. This CDR3 spans 12 amino acids. The germline V and J ends were trimmed by 4 bases and 2 bases, with 5 bases remaining between them. The clonotype was recovered from a girl between 10 and 17 years old with multiple sclerosis. Sequenced input: blood. The chain carries TRBV14 and TRBJ1-2; D ambiguous. This CDR3 reads CASSPGNYGYTF. The CDR3 nucleotides are TGTGCCAGCAGCCCCGGAAACTATGGCTACACCTTC.